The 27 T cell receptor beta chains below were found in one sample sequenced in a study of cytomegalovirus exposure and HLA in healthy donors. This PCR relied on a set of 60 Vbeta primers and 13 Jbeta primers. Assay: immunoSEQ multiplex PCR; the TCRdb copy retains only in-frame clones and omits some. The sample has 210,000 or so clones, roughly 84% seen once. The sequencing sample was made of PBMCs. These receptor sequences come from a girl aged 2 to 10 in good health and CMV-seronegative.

CDR3 nucleotide sequence: TGCGCCAGCAGCAACCAGACTAGTTCGTCCTACGAGCAGTACTTC. Translated, it gives CASSNQTSSSYEQYF. The V call is TRBV4-1, the J call TRBJ2-5; D perhaps matches TRBD2 (6 bases). The tail of the sequence fits TRBJ2-7 better, so the J call may be wrong. The CDR3 has 15 residues. Germline V lookup: CDR1 MGHRA, CDR2 YSYEKL.

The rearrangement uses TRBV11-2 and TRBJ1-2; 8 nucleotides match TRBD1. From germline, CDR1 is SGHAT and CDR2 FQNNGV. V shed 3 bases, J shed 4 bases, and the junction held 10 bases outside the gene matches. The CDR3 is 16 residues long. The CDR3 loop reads CASSLIGQGRGYGYTF. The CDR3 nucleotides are TGTGCCAGCAGCTTGATTGGACAGGGACGGGGCTATGGCTACACCTTC.

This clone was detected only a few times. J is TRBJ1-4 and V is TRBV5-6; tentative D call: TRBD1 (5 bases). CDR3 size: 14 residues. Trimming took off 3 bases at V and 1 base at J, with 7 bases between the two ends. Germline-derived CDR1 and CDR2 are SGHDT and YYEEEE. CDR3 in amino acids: CASSSRETNEKLFF. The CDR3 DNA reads TGTGCCAGCAGCTCCAGGGAAACTAATGAAAAACTGTTTTTT.

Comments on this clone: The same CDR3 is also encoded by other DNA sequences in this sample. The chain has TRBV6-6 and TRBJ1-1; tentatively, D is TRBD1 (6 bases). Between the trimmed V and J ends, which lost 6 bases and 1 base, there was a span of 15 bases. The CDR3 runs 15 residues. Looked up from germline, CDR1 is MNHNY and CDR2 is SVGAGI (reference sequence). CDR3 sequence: CASRLNDRTNTEAFF. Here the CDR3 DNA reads TGTGCCAGCAGACTCAACGACAGGACGAACACTGAAGCTTTCTTT.

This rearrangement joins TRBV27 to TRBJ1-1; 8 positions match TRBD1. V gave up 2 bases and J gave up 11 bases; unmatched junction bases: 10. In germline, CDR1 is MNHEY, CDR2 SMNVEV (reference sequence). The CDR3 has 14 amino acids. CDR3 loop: CASSLGQGAQGAFF. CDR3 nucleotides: TGTGCCAGCAGTTTAGGGCAGGGGGCTCAAGGGGCTTTCTTT.

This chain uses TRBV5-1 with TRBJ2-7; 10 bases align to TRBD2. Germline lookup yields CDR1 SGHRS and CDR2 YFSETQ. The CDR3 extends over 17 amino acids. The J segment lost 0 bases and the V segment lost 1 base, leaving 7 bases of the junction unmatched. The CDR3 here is CASSLRTSGTASYEQYF. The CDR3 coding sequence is TGCGCCAGCAGCTTGCGGACTAGCGGAACCGCCTCCTACGAGCAGTACTTC.

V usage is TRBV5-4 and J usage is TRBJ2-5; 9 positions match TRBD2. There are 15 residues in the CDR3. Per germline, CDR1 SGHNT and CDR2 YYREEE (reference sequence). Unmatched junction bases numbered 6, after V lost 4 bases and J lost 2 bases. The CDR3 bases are TGTGCCAGCAGCCTCAACCTAGCGGGGCAAGAGACCCAGTACTTC. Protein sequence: CASSLNLAGQETQYF.

The CDR3 sequence is CASSLLDGAFYTDTQYF. CDR3 DNA sequence: TGTGCCAGTAGTTTACTTGACGGAGCCTTTTACACAGATACGCAGTATTTT. The V gene is TRBV19, the J gene TRBJ2-3; D not resolved. The CDR3 length is 17 residues. The V gene's germline CDR1 is LNHDA and CDR2 SQIVND (reference sequence). Trimming removed 5 bases from V and 2 bases from J, with 20 bases in between.

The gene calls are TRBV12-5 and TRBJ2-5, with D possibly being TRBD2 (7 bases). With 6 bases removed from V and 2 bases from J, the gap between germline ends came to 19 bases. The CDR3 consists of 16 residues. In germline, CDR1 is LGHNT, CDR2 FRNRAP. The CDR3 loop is CASGPVGGAVQETQYF. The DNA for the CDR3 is TGTGCTAGTGGCCCGGTGGGGGGGGCCGTTCAAGAGACCCAGTACTTC.

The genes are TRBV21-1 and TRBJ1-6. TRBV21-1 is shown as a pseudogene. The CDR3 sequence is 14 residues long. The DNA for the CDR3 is TGTGCCAGCAACCCGGGGGTATTAGACTCACCCCTCCACTTT. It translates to CASNPGVLDSPLHF.

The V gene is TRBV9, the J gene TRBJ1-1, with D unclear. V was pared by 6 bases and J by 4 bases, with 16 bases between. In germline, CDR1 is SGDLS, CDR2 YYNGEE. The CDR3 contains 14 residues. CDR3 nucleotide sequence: TGTGCCAGCACTGTCGGGAATATCGGCACTGAAGCTTTCTTT. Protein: CASTVGNIGTEAFF.

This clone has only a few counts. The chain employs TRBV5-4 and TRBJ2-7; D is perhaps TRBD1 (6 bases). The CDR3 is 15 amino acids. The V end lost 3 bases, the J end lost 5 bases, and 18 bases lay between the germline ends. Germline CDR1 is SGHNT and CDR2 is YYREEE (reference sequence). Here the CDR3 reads CASSSRKNRDNEQYF. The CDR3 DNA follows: TGTGCCAGCAGCTCCCGAAAGAACAGGGATAACGAGCAGTACTTC. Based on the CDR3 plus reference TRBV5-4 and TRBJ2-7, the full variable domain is ETGVTQSPTHLIKTRGQQVTLRCSSQSGHNTVSWYQQALGQGPQFIFQYYREEENGRGNFPPRFSGLQFPNYSSELNVNALELDDSALYLCASSSRKNRDNEQYFGPGTRLTVT.

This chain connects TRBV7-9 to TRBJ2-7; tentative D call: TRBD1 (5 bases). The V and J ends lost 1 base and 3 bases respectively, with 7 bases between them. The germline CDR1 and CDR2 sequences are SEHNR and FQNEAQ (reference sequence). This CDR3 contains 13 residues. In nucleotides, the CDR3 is TGTGCCAGCAGCTTAGGACAGCTCTACGAGCAGTACTTC. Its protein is CASSLGQLYEQYF.

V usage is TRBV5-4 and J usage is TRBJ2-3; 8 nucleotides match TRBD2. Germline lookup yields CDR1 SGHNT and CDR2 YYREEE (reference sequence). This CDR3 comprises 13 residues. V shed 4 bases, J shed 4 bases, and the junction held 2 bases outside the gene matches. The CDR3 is CASSVTSADTQYF. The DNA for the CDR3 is TGTGCCAGCAGCGTGACTAGCGCAGATACGCAGTATTTT.

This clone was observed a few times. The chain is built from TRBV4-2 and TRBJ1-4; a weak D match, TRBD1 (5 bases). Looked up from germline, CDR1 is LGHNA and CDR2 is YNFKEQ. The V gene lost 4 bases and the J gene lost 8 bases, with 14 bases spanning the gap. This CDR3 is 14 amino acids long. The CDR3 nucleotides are TGTGCCAGCAGCCGGGGGGGAAGGTGGGAAAAACTGTTTTTT. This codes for CASSRGGRWEKLFF.

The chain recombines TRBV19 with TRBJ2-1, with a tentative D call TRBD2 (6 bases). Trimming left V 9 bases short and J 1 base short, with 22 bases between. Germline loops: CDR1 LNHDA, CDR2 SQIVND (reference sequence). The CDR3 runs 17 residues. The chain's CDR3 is CASPTGEAGWSYNEQFF. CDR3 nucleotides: TGTGCCAGCCCGACCGGAGAGGCGGGATGGTCCTACAATGAGCAGTTCTTC. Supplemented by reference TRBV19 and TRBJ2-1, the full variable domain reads DGGITQSPKYLFRKEGQNVTLSCEQNLNHDAMYWYRQDPGQGLRLIYYSQIVNDFQKGDIAEGYSVSREKKESFPLTVTSAQKNPTAFYLCASPTGEAGWSYNEQFFGPGTRLTVL.

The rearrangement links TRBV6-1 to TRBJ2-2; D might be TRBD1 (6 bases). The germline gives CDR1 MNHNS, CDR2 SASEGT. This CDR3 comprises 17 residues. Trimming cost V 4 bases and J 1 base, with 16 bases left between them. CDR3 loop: CASSAFIPQGNTGELFF. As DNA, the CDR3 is TGTGCCAGCAGTGCGTTCATACCACAGGGGAACACCGGGGAGCTGTTTTTT.

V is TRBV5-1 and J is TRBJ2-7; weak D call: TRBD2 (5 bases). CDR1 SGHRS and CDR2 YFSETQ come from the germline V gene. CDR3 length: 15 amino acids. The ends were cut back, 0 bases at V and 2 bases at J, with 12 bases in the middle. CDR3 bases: TGCGCCAGCAGCTTGGTTGCGGGCGACACCTACGAGCAGTACTTC. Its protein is CASSLVAGDTYEQYF.

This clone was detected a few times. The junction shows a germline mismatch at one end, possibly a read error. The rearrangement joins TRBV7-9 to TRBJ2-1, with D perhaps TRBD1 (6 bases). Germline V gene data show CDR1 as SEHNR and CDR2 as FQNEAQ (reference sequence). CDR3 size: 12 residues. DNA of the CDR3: TGTGCCAGCAGCTCCAGCTTTCCGACAGGAATCTTC. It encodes CASSSSFPTGIF. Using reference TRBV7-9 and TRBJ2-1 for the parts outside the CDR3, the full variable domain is DTGVSQNPRHKITKRGQNVTFRCDPISEHNRLYWYRQTLGQGPEFLTYFQNEAQLEKSRLLSDRFSAERPKGSFSTLEIQRTEQGDSAMYLCASSSSFPTGIFGPGTRLTVL.

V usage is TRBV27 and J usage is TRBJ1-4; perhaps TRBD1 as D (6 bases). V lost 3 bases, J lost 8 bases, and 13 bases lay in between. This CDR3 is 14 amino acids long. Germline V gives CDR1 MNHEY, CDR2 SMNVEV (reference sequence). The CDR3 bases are TGTGCCAGCAGTTTTGGGCAGGGGAGAGAAAAACTGTTTTTT. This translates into CASSFGQGREKLFF.

Here the CDR3 reads CASSVGVGLGEQYF. The CDR3 coding sequence is TGTGCCAGCAGCGTCGGGGTAGGGCTTGGGGAGCAGTACTTC. The chain recombines TRBV9 with TRBJ2-7; D is possibly TRBD2 (5 bases). There are 14 residues in the CDR3. Trimming removed 2 bases at V and 7 bases at J, with 16 bases between. Germline-derived CDR1 and CDR2 are SGDLS and YYNGEE.

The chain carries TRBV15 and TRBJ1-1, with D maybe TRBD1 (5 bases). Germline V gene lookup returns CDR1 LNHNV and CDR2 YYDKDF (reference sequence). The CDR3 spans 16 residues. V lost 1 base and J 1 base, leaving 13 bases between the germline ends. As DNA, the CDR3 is TGTGCCACCAGCAGAGTGTGGGACTTTACGAACACTGAAGCTTTCTTT. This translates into CATSRVWDFTNTEAFF.

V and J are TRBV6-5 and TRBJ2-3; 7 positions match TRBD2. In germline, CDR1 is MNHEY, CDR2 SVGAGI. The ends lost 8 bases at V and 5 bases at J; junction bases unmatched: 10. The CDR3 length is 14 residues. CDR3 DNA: TGTGCCAGCTCGCCAGCGGGGCCGGGAGATACGCAGTATTTT. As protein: CASSPAGPGDTQYF.

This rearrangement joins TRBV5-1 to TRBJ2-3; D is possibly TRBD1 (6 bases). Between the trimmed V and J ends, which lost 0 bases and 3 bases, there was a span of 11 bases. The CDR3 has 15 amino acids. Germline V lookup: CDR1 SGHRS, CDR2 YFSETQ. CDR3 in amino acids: CASSLVQGGTDTQYF. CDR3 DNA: TGCGCCAGCAGCTTGGTACAGGGCGGTACAGATACGCAGTATTTT.

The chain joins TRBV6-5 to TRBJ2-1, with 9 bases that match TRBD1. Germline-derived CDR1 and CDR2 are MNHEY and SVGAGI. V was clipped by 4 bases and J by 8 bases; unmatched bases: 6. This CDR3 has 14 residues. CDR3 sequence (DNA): TGTGCCAGCAGTTTCTTCGGGACAGGGTATGAGCAGTTCTTC. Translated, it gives CASSFFGTGYEQFF.

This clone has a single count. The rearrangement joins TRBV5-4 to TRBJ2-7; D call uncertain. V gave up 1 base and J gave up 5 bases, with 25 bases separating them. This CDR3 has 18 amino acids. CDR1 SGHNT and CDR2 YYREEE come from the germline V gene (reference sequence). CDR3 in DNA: TGTGCCAGCAGCTTGTCTAGTAACCGTCGTTTTGAGGTAAACGAGCAGTACTTC. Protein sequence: CASSLSSNRRFEVNEQYF.

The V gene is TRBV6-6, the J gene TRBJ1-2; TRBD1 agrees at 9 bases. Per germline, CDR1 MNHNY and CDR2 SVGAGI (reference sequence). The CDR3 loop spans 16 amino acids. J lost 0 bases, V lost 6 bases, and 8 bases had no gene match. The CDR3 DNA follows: TGTGCCAGCAGGCCGGGACAGGGACGAGCTAACTATGGCTACACCTTC. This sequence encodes CASRPGQGRANYGYTF.